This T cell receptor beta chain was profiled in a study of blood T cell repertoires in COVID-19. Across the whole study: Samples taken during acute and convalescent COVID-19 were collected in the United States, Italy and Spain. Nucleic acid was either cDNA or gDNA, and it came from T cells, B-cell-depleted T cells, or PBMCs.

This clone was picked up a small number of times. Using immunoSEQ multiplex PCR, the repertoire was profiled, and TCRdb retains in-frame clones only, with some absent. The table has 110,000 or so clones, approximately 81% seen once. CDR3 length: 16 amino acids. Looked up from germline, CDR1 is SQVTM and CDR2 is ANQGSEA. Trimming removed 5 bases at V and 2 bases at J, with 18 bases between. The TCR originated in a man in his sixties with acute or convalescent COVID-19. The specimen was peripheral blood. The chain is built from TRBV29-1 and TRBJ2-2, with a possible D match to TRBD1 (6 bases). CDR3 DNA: TGCAGCGTTATTGAGGGTAGGGACATTAACACCGGGGAGCTGTTTTTT. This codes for CSVIEGRDINTGELFF.